Listed below are T cell receptor beta chains from one sample, sequenced in a study of CD8+CD57+ T cells in acquired aplastic anemia. TCRdb recomputed calls from the reads with MiXCR, one row per CDR3 protein. Here the sample spans around 200,000 distinct CDR3 sequences, less than 60% being singletons. Sequenced material: sorted CD4+, CD8+, or CD8+CD57+ T cells (not recorded which) from PBMCs. Receptors were obtained from a human donor with aplastic anemia. CDR3s include the opening cysteine and the closing phenylalanine or tryptophan. D genes are given only for firm matches. Expanded clones are given a class, and other clones once, few, many or no size at all.

d_call: .; j_call: TRBJ1-2; clone_size: .; v_call: TRBV20-1; cdr3_length: 14; cdr3_nt: TGCAGTGCCAGCTCACCACGCGAGCGGGATGGCTACACCTTC; cdr3_aa: CSASSPRERDGYTF
d_call: TRBD2; j_call: TRBJ2-2; clone_size: .; v_call: TRBV15; cdr3_length: 15; cdr3_nt: TGTGCCACCAGCAGAGACCGGGGGGGCATCGGGGAGCTGTTTTTT; cdr3_aa: CATSRDRGGIGELFF
d_call: .; j_call: TRBJ1-6; clone_size: .; v_call: TRBV5-1; cdr3_length: 13; cdr3_nt: TGCGCCAGCAGGGACAGTGATAACTCACCCCTCCACTTT; cdr3_aa: CASRDSDNSPLHF
d_call: TRBD2; j_call: TRBJ2-1; clone_size: .; v_call: TRBV29-1; cdr3_length: 15; cdr3_nt: TGCAGCGTCGGGACTAGCGGGAGCTTATACAATGAGCAGTTCTTC; cdr3_aa: CSVGTSGSLYNEQFF
d_call: TRBD2; j_call: TRBJ2-1; clone_size: many; v_call: TRBV27; cdr3_length: 16; cdr3_nt: TGTGCCAGCAGTTCCTCCGGGAGGACCTCCTACAATGAGCAGTTCTTC; cdr3_aa: CASSSSGRTSYNEQFF
d_call: TRBD1; j_call: TRBJ2-3; clone_size: many; v_call: TRBV20-1; cdr3_length: 15; cdr3_nt: TGCAGTGCTATTTTATTAGGGGGCGGCACAGATACGCAGTATTTT; cdr3_aa: CSAILLGGGTDTQYF
d_call: TRBD1; j_call: TRBJ2-2; clone_size: .; v_call: TRBV12-3/TRBV12-4; cdr3_length: 16; cdr3_nt: TGTGCCAGCAGTTTCTTGAGGACAGGGGGTCCCGGGGAGCTGTTTTTT; cdr3_aa: CASSFLRTGGPGELFF
d_call: TRBD2; j_call: TRBJ2-3; clone_size: few; v_call: TRBV2; cdr3_length: 13; cdr3_nt: TGTGCCACCAGACTAGCGGGCCCCGATACGCAGTATTTT; cdr3_aa: CATRLAGPDTQYF
d_call: .; j_call: TRBJ1-3; clone_size: .; v_call: TRBV7-2; cdr3_length: 12; cdr3_nt: TGTGCCAGCAGCTTAGAGAGAAACACCATATATTTT; cdr3_aa: CASSLERNTIYF
d_call: .; j_call: TRBJ1-2; clone_size: many; v_call: TRBV12-5; cdr3_length: 13; cdr3_nt: TGTGCTAGTGGTTTGAGGCACTCCAATGGCTACACCTTC; cdr3_aa: CASGLRHSNGYTF
d_call: TRBD2; j_call: TRBJ2-1; clone_size: once; v_call: TRBV2; cdr3_length: 15; cdr3_nt: TGTGCCAGCGTAGAAGGGACTAGTAGTTACAATGAGCAGTTCTTC; cdr3_aa: CASVEGTSSYNEQFF
d_call: .; j_call: TRBJ2-7; clone_size: .; v_call: TRBV5-1; cdr3_length: 16; cdr3_nt: TGCGCCAGCAGCTCTACAACCACCCGGAGGGGGCAGGGGCAGTACTTC; cdr3_aa: CASSSTTTRRGQGQYF
d_call: .; j_call: TRBJ1-3; clone_size: once; v_call: TRBV11-1; cdr3_length: 16; cdr3_nt: TGTGCCAGCAGCTTACCGGGTCACAGCTCTGGAAACACCATATATTTT; cdr3_aa: CASSLPGHSSGNTIYF
d_call: .; j_call: TRBJ1-1; clone_size: .; v_call: TRBV7-9; cdr3_length: 12; cdr3_nt: TGTGCCAGCAGCTACGAGGTAGGGAAAGCTTTCTTT; cdr3_aa: CASSYEVGKAFF
d_call: TRBD1; j_call: TRBJ1-6; clone_size: .; v_call: TRBV7-8; cdr3_length: 15; cdr3_nt: TGTGCCAGCAGCTTTTCAGGGGGCGGTAATTCACCCCTCCACTTT; cdr3_aa: CASSFSGGGNSPLHF
d_call: TRBD1; j_call: TRBJ1-4; clone_size: .; v_call: TRBV10-3; cdr3_length: 14; cdr3_nt: TGTGCCATCAGTGGGGGGACAGGGAACGAAAAACTGTTTTTT; cdr3_aa: CAISGGTGNEKLFF
d_call: .; j_call: TRBJ1-6; clone_size: .; v_call: TRBV11-2; cdr3_length: 12; cdr3_nt: TGTGCCAGCAGCTTAGAGCGCTCACCCCCCCACTTT; cdr3_aa: CASSLERSPPHF
d_call: .; j_call: TRBJ2-2; clone_size: .; v_call: TRBV20-1; cdr3_length: 9; cdr3_nt: TGCAGTGCTACCGGGGAGCTGTTTTTT; cdr3_aa: CSATGELFF
d_call: TRBD1; j_call: TRBJ1-2; clone_size: .; v_call: TRBV5-1; cdr3_length: 16; cdr3_nt: TGCGCCAGCTCTGCCGAACAGGGGATGGCTAACTATGGCTACACCTTC; cdr3_aa: CASSAEQGMANYGYTF
d_call: .; j_call: TRBJ1-2; clone_size: .; v_call: TRBV20-1; cdr3_length: 12; cdr3_nt: TGCAGTGCGGTCTGGGGGGACTATGGCTACACCTTC; cdr3_aa: CSAVWGDYGYTF
d_call: TRBD1; j_call: TRBJ1-2; clone_size: .; v_call: TRBV29-1; cdr3_length: 15; cdr3_nt: TGCAGCGTTGAAGATCGGCAGGGGGTTTCTTATGGCTACACCTTC; cdr3_aa: CSVEDRQGVSYGYTF
d_call: .; j_call: TRBJ1-6; clone_size: many; v_call: TRBV7-2; cdr3_length: 14; cdr3_nt: TGTGCCAGCAGCTTAGTAGGATCTAATTCACCCCTCCACTTT; cdr3_aa: CASSLVGSNSPLHF
d_call: .; j_call: TRBJ2-5; clone_size: many; v_call: TRBV20-1; cdr3_length: 14; cdr3_nt: TGCAGTGCTAGAGATGAATTAAGGGGAGAGACCCAGTACTTC; cdr3_aa: CSARDELRGETQYF
d_call: TRBD2; j_call: TRBJ2-1; clone_size: many; v_call: TRBV24-1; cdr3_length: 18; cdr3_nt: TGTGCCACCAGTGATTCCACAACTAGCGGGGGGCGTAACAATGAGCAGTTCTTC; cdr3_aa: CATSDSTTSGGRNNEQFF
d_call: TRBD2; j_call: TRBJ2-1; clone_size: .; v_call: TRBV29-1; cdr3_length: 15; cdr3_nt: TGCAGCGTAGTACTAGCGGGGAGCTCCTACAATGAGCAGTTCTTC; cdr3_aa: CSVVLAGSSYNEQFF
d_call: .; j_call: TRBJ2-5; clone_size: few; v_call: TRBV15; cdr3_length: 14; cdr3_nt: TGTGCCACCAGCAGAGATGGTGGGGGGAAGACCCAGTACTTC; cdr3_aa: CATSRDGGGKTQYF
d_call: .; j_call: TRBJ2-1; clone_size: .; v_call: TRBV2; cdr3_length: 14; cdr3_nt: TGTGCCAGCAGTGTTCGGCGGGATCAGATTGAGCAGTTCTTC; cdr3_aa: CASSVRRDQIEQFF
d_call: .; j_call: TRBJ1-1; clone_size: .; v_call: TRBV10-3; cdr3_length: 12; cdr3_nt: TGTGCCATCAAGGGGGGTAGCACTGAAGCTTTCTTT; cdr3_aa: CAIKGGSTEAFF
d_call: .; j_call: TRBJ1-6; clone_size: many; v_call: TRBV12-3/TRBV12-4; cdr3_length: 14; cdr3_nt: TGTGCCAGCAGTTTCTGGCTAGGAAATTCACCCCTCCACTTT; cdr3_aa: CASSFWLGNSPLHF
d_call: TRBD2; j_call: TRBJ2-5; clone_size: many; v_call: TRBV7-2; cdr3_length: 15; cdr3_nt: TGTGCCAGCAGCTCGACCGGACTAGGCCAAGAGACCCAGTACTTC; cdr3_aa: CASSSTGLGQETQYF
d_call: TRBD1; j_call: TRBJ1-1; clone_size: many; v_call: TRBV4-1; cdr3_length: 15; cdr3_nt: TGCGCCAGCAGCCAACCCGGGACAGGGAACACTGAAGCTTTCTTT; cdr3_aa: CASSQPGTGNTEAFF
d_call: .; j_call: TRBJ1-2; clone_size: .; v_call: TRBV14; cdr3_length: 14; cdr3_nt: TGTGCCAGCAGCCAAAGTTTGGGGGGATACGGCTACACCTTC; cdr3_aa: CASSQSLGGYGYTF
d_call: .; j_call: TRBJ1-5; clone_size: .; v_call: TRBV19; cdr3_length: 15; cdr3_nt: TGTGCCAGTAGGGACAGCGACTATAGCAATCAGCCCCAGCATTTT; cdr3_aa: CASRDSDYSNQPQHF
d_call: .; j_call: TRBJ2-7; clone_size: .; v_call: TRBV7-2; cdr3_length: 14; cdr3_nt: TGTGCCAGCAGCCGTGGTGGACAAACATACGAGCGGTACTTC; cdr3_aa: CASSRGGQTYERYF
d_call: TRBD1; j_call: TRBJ2-7; clone_size: many; v_call: TRBV13; cdr3_length: 13; cdr3_nt: TGTGCCAGCAGCCGGAGACAGGGGTACGAGCAGTACTTC; cdr3_aa: CASSRRQGYEQYF
d_call: .; j_call: TRBJ1-4; clone_size: few; v_call: TRBV7-2; cdr3_length: 16; cdr3_nt: TGTGCCAGCAGCTTAGGAACAGGGTCCACTAATGAAAAACTGTTTTTT; cdr3_aa: CASSLGTGSTNEKLFF
d_call: .; j_call: TRBJ1-2; clone_size: .; v_call: TRBV29-1; cdr3_length: 13; cdr3_nt: TGCAGCGTTGAATTGGACAGAGGCTATGGCTACACCTTC; cdr3_aa: CSVELDRGYGYTF
d_call: .; j_call: TRBJ1-4; clone_size: few; v_call: TRBV25-1; cdr3_length: 16; cdr3_nt: TGTGCCAGCAGTGAATTTGGCAGGGAGGTGGATGAAAAACTGTTTTTT; cdr3_aa: CASSEFGREVDEKLFF
d_call: TRBD2; j_call: TRBJ2-1; clone_size: .; v_call: TRBV4-2; cdr3_length: 15; cdr3_nt: TGTGCCAGCAGCCTGAGCGGGGGGGCCTTGAGTGAGCAGTTCTTC; cdr3_aa: CASSLSGGALSEQFF
d_call: TRBD2; j_call: TRBJ2-2; clone_size: many; v_call: TRBV11-2; cdr3_length: 17; cdr3_nt: TGTGCCAGCAGCTTAATCACGGGAGGGCGAAGAACCGGGGAGCTGTTTTTT; cdr3_aa: CASSLITGGRRTGELFF
d_call: TRBD2; j_call: TRBJ2-1; clone_size: .; v_call: TRBV6-5; cdr3_length: 14; cdr3_nt: TGTGCCAGCAGTTCAAGTGGACTAGTCTATGAGCAATTCTTC; cdr3_aa: CASSSSGLVYEQFF
d_call: TRBD2; j_call: TRBJ2-3; clone_size: .; v_call: TRBV9; cdr3_length: 19; cdr3_nt: TGTGCCAGCAGCGTCCTGGGGACTAACGGGGTGGAGGGGACAGATACGCAGTATTTT; cdr3_aa: CASSVLGTNGVEGTDTQYF
d_call: .; j_call: TRBJ2-7; clone_size: .; v_call: TRBV6-1; cdr3_length: 13; cdr3_nt: TGTGCCAGCAGCTCCCAGGCTGGGTCTGAGCAGTACTTC; cdr3_aa: CASSSQAGSEQYF
d_call: TRBD1; j_call: TRBJ1-2; clone_size: many; v_call: TRBV6-1; cdr3_length: 14; cdr3_nt: TGTGCCAGCAGTCTGGGAGACAGGGACTATGGCTACACCTTC; cdr3_aa: CASSLGDRDYGYTF
d_call: .; j_call: TRBJ2-3; clone_size: .; v_call: TRBV2; cdr3_length: 13; cdr3_nt: TGTGCCAGCATGGATCAGGGCACAGATACGCAGTATTTT; cdr3_aa: CASMDQGTDTQYF
d_call: TRBD1; j_call: TRBJ1-4; clone_size: .; v_call: TRBV15; cdr3_length: 14; cdr3_nt: TGTGCCACCAGCCGGGACAGGGTCGGGGAAAAACTGTTTTTT; cdr3_aa: CATSRDRVGEKLFF
d_call: .; j_call: TRBJ1-2; clone_size: medium-sized; v_call: TRBV9; cdr3_length: 15; cdr3_nt: TGTGCCAGCAGCGCACAGGGAGGACAGAACTATGGCTACACCTTC; cdr3_aa: CASSAQGGQNYGYTF
d_call: TRBD1; j_call: TRBJ2-7; clone_size: few; v_call: TRBV11-1; cdr3_length: 16; cdr3_nt: TGTGCCAGCAGCCCGAGGACAGGGAAGGGTACCTACGAGCAGTACTTC; cdr3_aa: CASSPRTGKGTYEQYF
d_call: .; j_call: TRBJ1-2; clone_size: .; v_call: TRBV19; cdr3_length: 13; cdr3_nt: TGTGCCAGTAGTATGGAGGGAAACTATGGCTACACCTTC; cdr3_aa: CASSMEGNYGYTF
d_call: .; j_call: TRBJ2-2; clone_size: many; v_call: TRBV5-1; cdr3_length: 13; cdr3_nt: TGTGCCAGCAGCTTGGGTGGTACCGGGGAGCTGTTTTTT; cdr3_aa: CASSLGGTGELFF
d_call: .; j_call: TRBJ1-3; clone_size: .; v_call: TRBV19; cdr3_length: 16; cdr3_nt: TGTGCCAGTACACCGTCGCAGTGGGACTCTGGAAGCACCATATATTTT; cdr3_aa: CASTPSQWDSGSTIYF
d_call: .; j_call: TRBJ2-5; clone_size: few; v_call: TRBV12-3/TRBV12-4; cdr3_length: 13; cdr3_nt: TGTGCCAGCAGTCGCGGGGATGGAGAGACCCAGTACTTC; cdr3_aa: CASSRGDGETQYF
d_call: .; j_call: TRBJ2-7; clone_size: few; v_call: TRBV19; cdr3_length: 11; cdr3_nt: TGTGCCAGTAGTAGGGGGGACGAGCAGTACTTC; cdr3_aa: CASSRGDEQYF
d_call: .; j_call: TRBJ1-6; clone_size: few; v_call: TRBV27; cdr3_length: 14; cdr3_nt: TGTGCCAGCAGTTTAGGGTTTCAGAATTCACCCCTCCACTTT; cdr3_aa: CASSLGFQNSPLHF
d_call: TRBD1; j_call: TRBJ1-2; clone_size: once; v_call: TRBV5-1; cdr3_length: 15; cdr3_nt: TGCGCCAGCAGCCCGGGACAGGGTCCCGCCTATGGCTACACCTTC; cdr3_aa: CASSPGQGPAYGYTF
d_call: .; j_call: TRBJ2-5; clone_size: many; v_call: TRBV25-1; cdr3_length: 13; cdr3_nt: TGTGCCAGCAGGGAAACAGGGACGGGGACCCAGTACTTC; cdr3_aa: CASRETGTGTQYF
d_call: .; j_call: TRBJ2-5; clone_size: .; v_call: TRBV24-1; cdr3_length: 13; cdr3_nt: TGTGCCACCAGTGTTGGGGGGCCCGAGACCCAGTACTTC; cdr3_aa: CATSVGGPETQYF
d_call: .; j_call: TRBJ1-1; clone_size: once; v_call: TRBV7-8; cdr3_length: 12; cdr3_nt: TGTGCCAGCAGCTCGAAACCGGAAGAAGCTTTCTTT; cdr3_aa: CASSSKPEEAFF
d_call: TRBD1; j_call: TRBJ1-2; clone_size: .; v_call: TRBV9; cdr3_length: 17; cdr3_nt: TGTGCCAGCAGCGTAGGGGGGACAGGGCTCGGAAACTATGGCTACACCTTC; cdr3_aa: CASSVGGTGLGNYGYTF
d_call: .; j_call: TRBJ1-5; clone_size: .; v_call: TRBV20-1; cdr3_length: 14; cdr3_nt: TGCAGTGCTAGAGTTCCTGAAACAGGGCAGCCCCAGCATTTT; cdr3_aa: CSARVPETGQPQHF